The clone carrying this TCR beta chain was counted many times. Its cognate antigen is unknown. These data come from a study of spatial heterogeneity in lung cancer. Regarding the study as a whole: Circulating ubiquitous expanded tumor TCRs were observed more frequently at resection than at follow-up.

Time point denoted: sample taken at primary tumor resection. V lost 3 bases, J lost 7 bases, and 6 bases lay in between. The CDR3 spans 11 residues. Looked up from germline, CDR1 is WSHSY and CDR2 is SAAADI. One entry per CDR3 protein results from TCRdb running MiXCR on the 5' RACE reads. Found here are 25,000 or so distinct CDR3 sequences, about 4.3% of them singletons; the top ten hold about 5%. This specimen was PBMCs, taken at surgery. The rearrangement joins TRBV10-2 to TRBJ1-2; D gene uncertain. This TCR was sampled from a male donor with early-stage non-small cell lung cancer. The CDR3: CASSDSFGYTF. The CDR3 DNA follows: TGCGCCAGCAGTGACAGTTTTGGCTACACCTTC.